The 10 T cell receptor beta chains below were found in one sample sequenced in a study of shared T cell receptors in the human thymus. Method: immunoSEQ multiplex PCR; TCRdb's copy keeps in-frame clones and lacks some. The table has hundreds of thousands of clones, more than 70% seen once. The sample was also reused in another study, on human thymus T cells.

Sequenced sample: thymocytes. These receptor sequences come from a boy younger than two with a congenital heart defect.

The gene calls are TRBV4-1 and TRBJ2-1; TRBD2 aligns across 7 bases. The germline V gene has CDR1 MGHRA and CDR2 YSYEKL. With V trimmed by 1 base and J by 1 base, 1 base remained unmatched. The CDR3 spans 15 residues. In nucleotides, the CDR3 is TGCGCCAGCAGCCAAGGCGGGAGATCCTACAATGAGCAGTTCTTC. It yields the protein CASSQGGRSYNEQFF.

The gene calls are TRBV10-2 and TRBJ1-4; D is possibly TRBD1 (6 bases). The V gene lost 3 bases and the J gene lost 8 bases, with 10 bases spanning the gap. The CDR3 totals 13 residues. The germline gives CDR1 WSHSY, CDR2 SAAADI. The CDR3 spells CASSDRQVEKLFF. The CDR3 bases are TGCGCCAGCAGTGACCGACAGGTGGAAAAACTGTTTTTT.

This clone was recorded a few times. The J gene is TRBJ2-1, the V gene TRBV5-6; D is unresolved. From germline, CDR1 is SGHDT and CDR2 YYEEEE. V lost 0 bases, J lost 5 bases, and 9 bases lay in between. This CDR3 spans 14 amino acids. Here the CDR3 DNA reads TGTGCCAGCAGCTTGGTTCTGCAGGACAATGAGCAGTTCTTC. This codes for CASSLVLQDNEQFF.

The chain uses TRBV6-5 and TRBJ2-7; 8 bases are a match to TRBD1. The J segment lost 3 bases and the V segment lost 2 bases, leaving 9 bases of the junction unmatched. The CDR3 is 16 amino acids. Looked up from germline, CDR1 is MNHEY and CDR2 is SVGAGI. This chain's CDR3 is CASSYLGGQGNYEQYF. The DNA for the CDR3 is TGTGCCAGCAGTTACCTTGGCGGACAGGGAAACTACGAGCAGTACTTC.

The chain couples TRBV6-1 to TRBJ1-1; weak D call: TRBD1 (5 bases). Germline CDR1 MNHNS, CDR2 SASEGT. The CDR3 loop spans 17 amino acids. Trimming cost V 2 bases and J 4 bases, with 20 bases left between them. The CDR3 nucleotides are TGTGCCAGCAGTGAATATGAGAGTTGGGGGGGATGCACTGAAGCTTTCTTT. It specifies CASSEYESWGGCTEAFF.

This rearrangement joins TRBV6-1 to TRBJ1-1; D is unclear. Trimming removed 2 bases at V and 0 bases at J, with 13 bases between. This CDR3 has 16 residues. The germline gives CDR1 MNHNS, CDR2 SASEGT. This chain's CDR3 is CASSEREPSVNTEAFF. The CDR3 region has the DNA TGTGCCAGCAGTGAACGGGAACCCTCCGTGAACACTGAAGCTTTCTTT.

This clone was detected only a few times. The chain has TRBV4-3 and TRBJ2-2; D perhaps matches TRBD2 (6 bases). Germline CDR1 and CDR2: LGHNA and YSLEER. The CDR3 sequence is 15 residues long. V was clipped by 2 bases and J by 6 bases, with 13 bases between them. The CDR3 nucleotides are TGCGCCAGCAGCCAATGGGGGGTATCGGCCGGGGAGCTGTTTTTT. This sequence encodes CASSQWGVSAGELFF.

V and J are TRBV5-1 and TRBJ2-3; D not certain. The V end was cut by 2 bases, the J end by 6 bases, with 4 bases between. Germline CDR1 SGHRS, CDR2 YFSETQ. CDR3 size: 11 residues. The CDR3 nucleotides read TGCGCCAGCAGCTTCGGGGATACGCAGTATTTT. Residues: CASSFGDTQYF.

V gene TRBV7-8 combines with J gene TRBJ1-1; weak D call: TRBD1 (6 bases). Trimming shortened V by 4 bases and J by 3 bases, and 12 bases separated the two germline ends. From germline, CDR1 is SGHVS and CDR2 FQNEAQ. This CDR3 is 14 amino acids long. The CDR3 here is CASSSHTGYTEAFF. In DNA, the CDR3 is TGTGCCAGCAGCTCACATACAGGGTACACTGAAGCTTTCTTT.

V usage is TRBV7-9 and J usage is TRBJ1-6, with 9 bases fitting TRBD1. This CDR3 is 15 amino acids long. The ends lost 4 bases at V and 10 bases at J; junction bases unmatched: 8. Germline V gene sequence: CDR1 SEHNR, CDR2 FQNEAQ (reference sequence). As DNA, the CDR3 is TGTGCCAGCAGCTCCCGGACAGGGGATAGATCACCCCTCCACTTT. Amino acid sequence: CASSSRTGDRSPLHF.